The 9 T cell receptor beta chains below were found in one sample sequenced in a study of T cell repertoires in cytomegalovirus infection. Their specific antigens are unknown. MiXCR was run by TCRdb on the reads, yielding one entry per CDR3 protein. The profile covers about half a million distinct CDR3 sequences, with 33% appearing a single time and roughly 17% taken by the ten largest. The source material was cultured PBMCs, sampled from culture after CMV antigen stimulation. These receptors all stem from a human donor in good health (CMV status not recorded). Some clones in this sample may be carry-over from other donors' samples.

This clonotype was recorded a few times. CDR3 in amino acids: CASSPPQGSTDTQYF. CDR3 in DNA: TGTGCCAGCAGCCCCCCACAGGGGAGCACAGATACGCAGTATTTT. The V and J genes are TRBV7-2 and TRBJ2-3, with 7 bases fitting TRBD1. Trimming at V came to 5 bases and at J to 0 bases, leaving 5 bases not matched to a gene. The CDR3 spans 15 residues. The germline V gene has CDR1 SGHTA and CDR2 FQGNSA. Full variable domain (rest looked up from reference TRBV7-2 and TRBJ2-3): GAGVSQSPSNKVTEKGKDVELRCDPISGHTALYWYRQSLGQGLEFLIYFQGNSAPDKSGLPSDRFSAERTGGSVSTLTIQRTQQEDSAVYLCASSPPQGSTDTQYFGPGTRLTVL.

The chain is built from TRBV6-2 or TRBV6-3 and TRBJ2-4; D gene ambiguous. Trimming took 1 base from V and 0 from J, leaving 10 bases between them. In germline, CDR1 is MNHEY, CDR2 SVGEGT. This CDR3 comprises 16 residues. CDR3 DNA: TGTGCCAGCAGTTACTTCCCGGTTGGAGCCAAAAACATTCAGTACTTC. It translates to CASSYFPVGAKNIQYF.

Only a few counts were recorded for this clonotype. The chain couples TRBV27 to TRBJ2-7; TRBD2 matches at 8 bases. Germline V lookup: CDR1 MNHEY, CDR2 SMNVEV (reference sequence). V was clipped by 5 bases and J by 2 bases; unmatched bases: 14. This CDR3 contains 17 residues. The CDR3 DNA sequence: TGTGCCAGCAGTCACAACCCACTAGCGGAACTACCCTACGAGCAGTACTTC. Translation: CASSHNPLAELPYEQYF.

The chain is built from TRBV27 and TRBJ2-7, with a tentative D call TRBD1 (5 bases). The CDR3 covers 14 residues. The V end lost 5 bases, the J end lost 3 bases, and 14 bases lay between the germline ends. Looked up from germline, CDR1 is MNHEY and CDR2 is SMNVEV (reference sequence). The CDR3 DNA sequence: TGTGCCAGCAGTCCTAGGGGCAGATACTACGAGCAGTACGTC. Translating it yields CASSPRGRYYEQYV.

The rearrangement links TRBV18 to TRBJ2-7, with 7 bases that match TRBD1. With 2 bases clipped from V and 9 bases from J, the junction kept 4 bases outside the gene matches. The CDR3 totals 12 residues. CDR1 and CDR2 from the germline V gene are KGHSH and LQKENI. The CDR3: CASSPDRAVQYF. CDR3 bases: TGTGCCAGCTCACCAGACAGGGCGGTGCAGTACTTC.

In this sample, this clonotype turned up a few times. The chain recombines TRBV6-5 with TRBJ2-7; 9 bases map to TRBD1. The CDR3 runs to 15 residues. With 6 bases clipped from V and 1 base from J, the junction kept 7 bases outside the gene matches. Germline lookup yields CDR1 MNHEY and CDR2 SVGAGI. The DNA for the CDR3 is TGTGCCAGCAGCACCGGGACAGGGTCGTCCTACGAGCAGTACTTC. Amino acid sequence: CASSTGTGSSYEQYF.

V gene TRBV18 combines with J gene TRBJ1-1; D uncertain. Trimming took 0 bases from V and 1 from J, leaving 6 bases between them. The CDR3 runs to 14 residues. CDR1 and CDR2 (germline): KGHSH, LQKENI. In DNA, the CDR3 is TGTGCCAGCTCACCACCGTCCGGGAACACTGAAGCTTTCTTT. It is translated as CASSPPSGNTEAFF. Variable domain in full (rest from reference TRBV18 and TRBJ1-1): NAGVMQNPRHLVRRRGQEARLRCSPMKGHSHVYWYRQLPEEGLKFMVYLQKENIIDESGMPKERFSAEFPKEGPSILRIQQVVRGDSAAYFCASSPPSGNTEAFFGQGTRLTVV.

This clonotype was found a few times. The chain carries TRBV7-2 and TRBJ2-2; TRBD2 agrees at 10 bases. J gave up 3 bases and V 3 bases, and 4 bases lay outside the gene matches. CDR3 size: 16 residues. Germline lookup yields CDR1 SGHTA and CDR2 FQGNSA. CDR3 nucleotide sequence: TGTGCCAGCAGCTTCAGGGGGACTAGCGACACCGGGGAGCTGTTTTTT. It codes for CASSFRGTSDTGELFF.

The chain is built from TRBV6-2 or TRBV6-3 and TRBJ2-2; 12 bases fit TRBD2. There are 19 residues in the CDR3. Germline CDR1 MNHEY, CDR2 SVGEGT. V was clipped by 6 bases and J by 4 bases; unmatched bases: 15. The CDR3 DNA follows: TGTGCCAGCAGCCCCCGACTAGCGGGAGTAGTACCGACCACCGGGGAGCTGTTTTTT. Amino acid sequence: CASSPRLAGVVPTTGELFF.